A selection of T cell receptor beta chains follows, all from one sample in a study of CD8 T cells in Susac syndrome. One entry per CDR3 protein results from TCRdb running MiXCR on the immunoSEQ multiplex PCR reads. The table includes approximately 150,000 distinct CDR3 sequences, roughly 94% detected once. Sequenced sample: CD4+ T cells from PBMCs. Every receptor here comes from a human donor in good health. The CDR3 runs from the conserved cysteine through the conserved F or W. The D gene is left open where the match is weak. Size is stated for part of the rows, as once, few or many counts, or as a class when the clone is expanded.

TRBJ1-1,-,TRBV7-9,-,TGTGCCAGTAGTCTGGACAGAGAAGCTTTCTTT,CASSLDREAFF
TRBJ2-5,-,TRBV29-1,TRBD2,TGCAGCGTCGCCGGACTAGCGGGAGGTGAGACCCAGTACTTC,CSVAGLAGGETQYF
TRBJ1-2,-,TRBV19,-,TGTGCCAGTAGTACCCCGGCCCTCTATGGCTACACCTTC,CASSTPALYGYTF
TRBJ1-1,-,TRBV18,TRBD1,TGTGCCAGCTCACCCTGGACAGGGGATATTTCTAACGAAGCTTTCTTT,CASSPWTGDISNEAFF
TRBJ2-3,once,TRBV24-1,TRBD2,TGTGCCACCAGTGACCCGGCGGGAGTGGTAGATACGCAGTATTTT,CATSDPAGVVDTQYF
TRBJ1-1,-,TRBV4-1,-,TGCGCCAGCAGCCTAGAGAAGGAAACTATGAACACTGAAGCTTTCTTT,CASSLEKETMNTEAFF
TRBJ2-2,-,TRBV24-1,TRBD1,TGTGCCACCAGTGATCGGGACAGGGTAACCGGGGAGCTGTTTTTT,CATSDRDRVTGELFF
TRBJ2-6,-,TRBV20-1,-,TGCAGTGCTAGAGGGGTAACCGGGGCCAACGTCCTGACTTTC,CSARGVTGANVLTF
TRBJ2-1,-,TRBV2,-,TGTGCCAGCAGGGGGGGGACATCCAATGAGCAGTTCTTC,CASRGGTSNEQFF
TRBJ1-4,-,TRBV6-5,-,TGTGCCACTTGGGAAGGTGAAAAACTGTTTTTT,CATWEGEKLFF
TRBJ2-5,-,TRBV20-1,TRBD1,TGCAGTGCTAGAAGGGACAGGGGTAGGGAGACCCAGTACTTC,CSARRDRGRETQYF
TRBJ2-5,-,TRBV7-7,-,TGTGCCAGCAGCTTAGGGGGGGCGATCGGAGAGACCCAGTACTTC,CASSLGGAIGETQYF
TRBJ2-2,-,TRBV24-1,-,TGTGCCACCAGTGAGGACACCGGGGAGCTGTTTTTT,CATSEDTGELFF
TRBJ2-7,-,TRBV5-4,-,TGTGCCAGCAGCCCGACCGCGGGAGAGCAGTACTTC,CASSPTAGEQYF
TRBJ2-2,once,TRBV2,-,TGTGCCAGCAGCGAGGTGGCCGGGGAGCTGTTTTTT,CASSEVAGELFF
TRBJ2-2,-,TRBV12-3/TRBV12-4,TRBD2,TGTGCCAGCGGACGGACAGCGGGAGTGGGGGGCACCGGGGAGCTGTTTTTT,CASGRTAGVGGTGELFF
TRBJ2-5,once,TRBV7-2,-,TGTGCCAGCAGCTTAGGGGCTAGCCCTGAGACCCAGTACTTC,CASSLGASPETQYF
TRBJ2-7,-,TRBV7-8,-,TGTGCCAGCAGCTTAGAAATGGCAGGGTTGAGCGAGCAGTACTTC,CASSLEMAGLSEQYF
TRBJ1-1,-,TRBV6-6,-,TGTGCCAGCAGCCCCAGGGGTCGGTATGAAGCTTTCTTT,CASSPRGRYEAFF
TRBJ1-4,-,TRBV23-1,-,TGCGCCAGCAGTCAATCGAAGGGGGGGATACAAACTAATGAAAAACTGTTTTTT,CASSQSKGGIQTNEKLFF
TRBJ1-2,-,TRBV29-1,-,TGCAGCGTTTACGAGTCGGTCTACACCTTC,CSVYESVYTF
TRBJ1-2,-,TRBV6-1,-,TGTGCCAGCAGTGAAATCTGGGGCCTCACGAAAGCGGGCTACACCTTC,CASSEIWGLTKAGYTF
TRBJ2-7,-,TRBV15,TRBD1,TGTGCCACCAGCAGAGCGGGACAGGGTACCGAGCAGTACTTC,CATSRAGQGTEQYF
TRBJ2-5,once,TRBV12-3/TRBV12-4,-,TGTGCCAGCAGTTCAAGATCCGGTGGAGCGAGACCTCAAGAGACCCAGTACTTC,CASSSRSGGARPQETQYF